This T cell receptor (beta chain) was profiled in a study of shared clonotypes between healthy human individuals. The germline V gene has CDR1 SGHTA and CDR2 FQGNSA. Trimming took 5 bases from V and 0 from J, leaving 16 bases between them. The CDR3 extends over 16 amino acids. Whole-study findings and limits: Of the naive CD4 clonotypes, around 5.2% were shared across several donors. Sampling was confined to blood; repertoires within tissues likely differ.

Profiling relied on immunoSEQ multiplex PCR, and the TCRdb table lists in-frame clones only, not all of them. The table shows about 2 million clones, with 90% to 95% occurring only once. As for this clone: Its antigen is still unknown.

The chain joins TRBV7-2 to TRBJ2-5; D is perhaps TRBD2 (6 bases). This receptor was identified in a young man in good health. The specimen sequenced was naive CD4+ T cells sorted from blood. Subset meaning: CD45RA+ positively selected. CDR3 nucleotide sequence: TGTGCCAGCAGCCCCGTTGGAGGGGAGTACCAAGAGACCCAGTACTTC. Translating gives CASSPVGGEYQETQYF.